A selection of T cell receptor beta chains follows, all from one sample in a study of cytomegalovirus exposure and HLA in healthy donors. Repertoires were generated with immunoSEQ multiplex PCR, while TCRdb's copy carries only in-frame clones and drops some. The table includes about 160,000 clones, roughly 85% detected once. Sequenced: PBMCs. These receptors all come from a man aged 35-49 years in good health and CMV-seronegative. Both conserved end residues are part of each CDR3. A D gene is named only where the DNA matches it firmly. Clone sizes are given selectively: once, few, many, or a class where the clone is expanded.

j_call v_call d_call clone_size cdr3_nt cdr3_aa
TRBJ2-5 TRBV5-4 . . TGTGCCAGCAGCTTGGGGGGAGGTCTCAACGGGGAGACCCAGTACTTC CASSLGGGLNGETQYF
TRBJ2-6 TRBV6-4 . . TGTGCCAGCAGTGACGGATCCCCAAGGGGACTTGGGGCCAACGTCCTGACTTTC CASSDGSPRGLGANVLTF
TRBJ1-2 TRBV28 . . TGTGCCAGCAGTCCCCATACAGGGTTCTATGGCTACACCTTC CASSPHTGFYGYTF
TRBJ2-2 TRBV2 . once TGTGCCAGGGCACAGGGCGGCGGGGAGCTGTTTTTT CARAQGGGELFF
TRBJ2-5 TRBV27 TRBD2 . TGTGCCAGCAGTGATAGCGGGAGACCTATAGAGACCCAGTACTTC CASSDSGRPIETQYF
TRBJ1-3 TRBV6-6 TRBD1 once TGTGCCAGCAGTACTAAGGGGGCCACTGGAAACACCATATATTTT CASSTKGATGNTIYF
TRBJ1-1 TRBV5-1 . . TGCGCCAGCAGCTTGACAGGGATGAACACTGAAGCTTTCTTT CASSLTGMNTEAFF
TRBJ2-1 TRBV12-5 TRBD2 . TGTGCTAGTGGTTTGCACCCAGGGACTAGCGGGAGGGCCTCCTCGGATGAGCAGTTCTTC CASGLHPGTSGRASSDEQFF
TRBJ2-7 TRBV7-2 . . TGTGCCAGCAGCCCCGAGCAGGGGTCCTCCTACGAGCAGTACTTC CASSPEQGSSYEQYF
TRBJ2-1 TRBV7-9 . . TGTGCCAGCAGCTTCAGGCCAGACAATGAGCAGTTCTTC CASSFRPDNEQFF
TRBJ2-7 TRBV7-2 TRBD2 few TGTGCCAGCAGCTTAGTTGGACTAGCGGGACCAAGCTCCTACGAGCAGTACTTC CASSLVGLAGPSSYEQYF
TRBJ2-1 TRBV9 . . TGTGCCAGCAGCGTAGACGGGACCGCGGGGAATGAGCAGTTCTTC CASSVDGTAGNEQFF
TRBJ2-7 TRBV6-4 . . TGTGCCAGCAGTGACCAACTCCCTGACAGGTCCTACGAGCAGTACTTC CASSDQLPDRSYEQYF
TRBJ2-1 TRBV2 TRBD2 once TGTGCCAGCAGGTCGACTAGCGGGACCCACAATGAGCAGTTCTTC CASRSTSGTHNEQFF
TRBJ2-2 TRBV13 TRBD2 . TGTGCCAGCAGCTTAAAGGCTAGCGGGAGCTCCGGGGAGCTGTTTTTT CASSLKASGSSGELFF
TRBJ1-2 TRBV28 TRBD1 . TGTGCCAGCAGTTCCGGGACAGAACCCGATACTACCTATGGCTACACCTTC CASSSGTEPDTTYGYTF
TRBJ2-2 TRBV5-4 . . TGTGCCAGCAGCTTGGTGGGGGCGGTCACCGGGGAGCTGTTTTTT CASSLVGAVTGELFF
TRBJ2-5 TRBV7-2 . . TGTGCCAGCAGCTTAAGCGGCAGAGAAGAGACCCAGTACTTC CASSLSGREETQYF
TRBJ2-7 TRBV11-1 . . TGTGCCAGCAGCTTAGGTGAGGTTTCCTACGAGCAGTACTTC CASSLGEVSYEQYF
TRBJ2-4 TRBV11-2 TRBD2 . TGTGCCAGCAGCTCATCGACTAGCGGGAGAACTAACATTCAGTACTTC CASSSSTSGRTNIQYF
TRBJ2-5 TRBV18 . . TGTGCCAGCTCAGAGACAGCGTACCAAGAGACCCAGTACTTC CASSETAYQETQYF
TRBJ1-1 TRBV27 . . TGTGCCAGCAGTTTCTCGTCGGGGATGGAAGCTTTCTTT CASSFSSGMEAFF
TRBJ2-2 TRBV11-3 TRBD2 . TGTGCCAGCAGCTTCCTGTCTAGCGGGAGAGACACCGGGGAGCTGTTTTTT CASSFLSSGRDTGELFF
TRBJ2-5 TRBV5-1 . . TGCGCCAGCAGCTTGGATGAGGGTCGGGAGACCCAGTACTTC CASSLDEGRETQYF
TRBJ2-6 TRBV30 . . TGTGCCTGGAGCGTAGACAGTACTGGGGCCAACGTCCTGACTTTC CAWSVDSTGANVLTF
TRBJ2-1 TRBV7-2 TRBD2 . TGTGCCAGCAGCTTAGTTAGCGGGGCGGCGGCTGGCTACAATGAGCAGTTCTTC CASSLVSGAAAGYNEQFF
TRBJ2-7 TRBV7-2 TRBD1 . TGTGCCAGCAGCTTAGGACCTACAGGGGTCATCCCCTACGAGCAGTACTTC CASSLGPTGVIPYEQYF
TRBJ2-2 TRBV6-5 TRBD1 . TGTGCCAGCACCCCAGACAGGGTGGGGACCGGGGAGCTGTTTTTT CASTPDRVGTGELFF
TRBJ1-1 TRBV7-9 . . TGTGCCAGCAGCGGGACTCCGGGAGACACTGAAGCTTTCTTT CASSGTPGDTEAFF
TRBJ2-7 TRBV2 . . TGTGCCAGCAACGCGGAGGTGAACTCCTACGAGCAGTACTTC CASNAEVNSYEQYF
TRBJ2-7 TRBV11-1 TRBD1 few TGTGCCAGCAGCTTAGGGACAGGGATATCCTACGAGCAGTACTTC CASSLGTGISYEQYF
TRBJ2-5 TRBV7-6 TRBD2 . TGTGCCAGCAGCTTAGGTCTAGCGGGAGCCCCCGGGGAGACCCAGTACTTC CASSLGLAGAPGETQYF
TRBJ1-5 TRBV27 . . TGTGCCAGCAGTTTGGGCAGGGGCCCCACCAGTAGCAATCAGCCCCAGCATTTT CASSLGRGPTSSNQPQHF
TRBJ2-1 TRBV5-4 TRBD2 . TGTGCCAGCAGCTTGGGGACTAGCGGGAGGAATGAGCAGTTCTTC CASSLGTSGRNEQFF
TRBJ2-7 TRBV29-1 . few TGCAGCGTTCTGTGGGGGGTGCCCTACGAGCAGTACTTC CSVLWGVPYEQYF
TRBJ2-1 TRBV29-1 TRBD2 . TGCAGCGTCTTCGGCGGGAGTCAGTACAATGAGCAGTTCTTC CSVFGGSQYNEQFF
TRBJ2-7 TRBV25-1 . . TGTGCCAGCAGTGGGACATTATCCTACGAGCAGTACTTC CASSGTLSYEQYF
TRBJ2-7 TRBV7-2 TRBD2 . TGTGCCAGCAGCTTGGGGACTAGCCTACTCAACGAGCAGTACTTC CASSLGTSLLNEQYF
TRBJ1-1 TRBV5-1 TRBD1 few TGCGCCAGCAGCTTTTTTACAGGGGCGGGGGGAAACACTGAAGCTTTCTTT CASSFFTGAGGNTEAFF
TRBJ2-2 TRBV11-3 . . TGTGCCAGCAGCCGAAGACTCGGGAACACCGGGGAGCTGTTTTTT CASSRRLGNTGELFF
TRBJ2-2 TRBV4-1 TRBD1 . TGCGCCAGCAGCCAAGACCACAGGGGGGCCAACACCGGGGAGCTGTTTTTT CASSQDHRGANTGELFF